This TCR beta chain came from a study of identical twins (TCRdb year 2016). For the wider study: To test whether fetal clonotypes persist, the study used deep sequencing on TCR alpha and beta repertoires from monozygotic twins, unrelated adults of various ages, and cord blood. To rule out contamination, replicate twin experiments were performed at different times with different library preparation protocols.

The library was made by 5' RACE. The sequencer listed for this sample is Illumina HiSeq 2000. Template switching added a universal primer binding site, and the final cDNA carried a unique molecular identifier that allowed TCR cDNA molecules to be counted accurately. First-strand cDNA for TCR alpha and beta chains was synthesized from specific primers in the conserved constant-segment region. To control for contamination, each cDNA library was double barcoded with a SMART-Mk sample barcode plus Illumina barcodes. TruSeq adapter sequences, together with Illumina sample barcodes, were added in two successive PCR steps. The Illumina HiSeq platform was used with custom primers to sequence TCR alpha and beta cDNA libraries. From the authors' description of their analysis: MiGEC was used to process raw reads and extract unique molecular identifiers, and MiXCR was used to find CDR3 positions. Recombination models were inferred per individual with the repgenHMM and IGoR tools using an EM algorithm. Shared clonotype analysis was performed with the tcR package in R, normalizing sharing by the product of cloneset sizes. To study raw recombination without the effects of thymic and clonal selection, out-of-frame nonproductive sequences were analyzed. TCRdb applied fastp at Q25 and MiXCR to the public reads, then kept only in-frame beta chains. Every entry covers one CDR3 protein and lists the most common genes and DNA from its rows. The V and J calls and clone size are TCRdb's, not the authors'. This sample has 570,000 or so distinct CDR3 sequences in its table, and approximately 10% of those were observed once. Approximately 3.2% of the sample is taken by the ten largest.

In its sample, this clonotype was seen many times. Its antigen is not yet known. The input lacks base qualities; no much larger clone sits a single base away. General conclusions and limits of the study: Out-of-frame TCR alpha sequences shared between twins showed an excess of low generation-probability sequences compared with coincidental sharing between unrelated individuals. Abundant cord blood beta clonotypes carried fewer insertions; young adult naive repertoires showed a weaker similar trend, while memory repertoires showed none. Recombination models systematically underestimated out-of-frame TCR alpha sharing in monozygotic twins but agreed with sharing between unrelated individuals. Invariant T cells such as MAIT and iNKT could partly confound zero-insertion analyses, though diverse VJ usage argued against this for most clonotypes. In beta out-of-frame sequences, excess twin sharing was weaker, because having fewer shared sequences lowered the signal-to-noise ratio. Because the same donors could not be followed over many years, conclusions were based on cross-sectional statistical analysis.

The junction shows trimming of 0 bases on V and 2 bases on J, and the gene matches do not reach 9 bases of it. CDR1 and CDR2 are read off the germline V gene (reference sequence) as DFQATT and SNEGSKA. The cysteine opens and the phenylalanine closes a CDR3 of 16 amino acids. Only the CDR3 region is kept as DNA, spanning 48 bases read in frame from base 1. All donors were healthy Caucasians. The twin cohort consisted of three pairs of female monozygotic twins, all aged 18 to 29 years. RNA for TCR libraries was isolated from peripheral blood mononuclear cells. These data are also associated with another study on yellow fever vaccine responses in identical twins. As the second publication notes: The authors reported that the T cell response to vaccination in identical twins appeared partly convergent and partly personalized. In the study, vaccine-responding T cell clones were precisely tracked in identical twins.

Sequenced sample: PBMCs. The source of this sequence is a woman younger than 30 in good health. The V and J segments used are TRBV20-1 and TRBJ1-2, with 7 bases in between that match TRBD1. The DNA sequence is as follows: TGCAGTGCTAGAGACCTATCGGGACAGACAAACTATGGCTACACCTTC. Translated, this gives CSARDLSGQTNYGYTF.